These 3 T cell receptor beta chains came from one sample sequenced in a study of graft-versus-host responses after intestinal transplantation. These receptors have no identified antigens. Libraries were prepared by immunoSEQ multiplex PCR; TCRdb keeps only in-frame clonotypes and omits some of them. Among tens of thousands of clones listed, 94% were seen once. The sequencing here drew on unstimulated CD4+ T cells sorted from spleen or lymph node cells, taken before transplant. The source of these receptors is a human donor who was the organ donor for an intestinal transplant.

V is TRBV11-2 and J is TRBJ2-5; the match to TRBD2 covers 13 bases. The germline V gene encodes CDR1 SGHAT and CDR2 FQNNGV. This CDR3 comprises 16 residues. With V trimmed by 5 bases and J by 1 base, 4 bases remained unmatched. The CDR3 sequence is CASSVGLAGIQETQYF. The DNA of the CDR3 is TGTGCCAGCAGCGTGGGACTAGCGGGGATCCAAGAGACCCAGTACTTC.

The V call is TRBV27, the J call TRBJ1-5; no clear D. In germline, CDR1 is MNHEY, CDR2 SMNVEV (reference sequence). V was clipped by 4 bases and J by 9 bases, with 13 bases between them. This CDR3 has 13 amino acids. The CDR3 sequence is CASSYSRVGPQHF. CDR3 in DNA: TGTGCCAGCAGTTACAGCCGTGTGGGGCCCCAGCATTTT.

The J gene is TRBJ2-3, the V gene TRBV6-4, with a weak D call TRBD1 (6 bases). CDR3 size: 15 residues. Germline V gene lookup returns CDR1 MRHNA and CDR2 SNTAGT. V was clipped by 3 bases and J by 3 bases, with 13 bases between them. The CDR3 protein is CASSDSGQPTDTQYF. The CDR3 nucleotides are TGTGCCAGCAGTGATTCGGGACAACCAACAGATACGCAGTATTTT.